This T cell receptor (beta chain) was identified in a study of T cell repertoires in ileal Crohn's disease. As for the study in general: Patients had a median roughly 7.9-year disease duration, and less than 45% were active smokers. About half of patients got postoperative therapy: around ten thiopurines, around 19 anti-TNF.

TCRB immunosequencing input was approximately 450 nanograms of biopsy DNA per sample. Repertoires were generated with immunoSEQ multiplex PCR, while TCRdb's copy carries only in-frame clones and drops some. The sample shows around 16,000 clones, about 93% of them seen only once. Details on this clone: What it recognizes is unknown.

Study-wide findings and caveats: All patients with clonality above 26.8% had endoscopic recurrence.

From germline, CDR1 is SEHNR and CDR2 FQNEAQ (reference sequence). The V gene end was trimmed by 8 bases and the J gene end by 9 bases; junction bases not matched to a gene: 6. CDR3 length equals 14 residues. The gene calls are TRBV7-9 and TRBJ2-3; TRBD2 matches at 15 bases. The sample consisted of ileal tissue. The sequence came from an adult with Crohn's disease. The CDR3 here is CASEGTSGGPTQYF. The CDR3 nucleotides read TGTGCCAGCGAGGGGACTAGCGGGGGGCCAACGCAGTATTTT.